The 26 T cell receptor beta chains in this list originate from one sample, sequenced in a study of post-analysis software for immune sequencing data. Study-level points and caveats: Elevated frequency relative to controls characterized roughly 5 TRBV segments in patients, TRBV5-6, TRBV5-1 and TRBV20-1 among them.

No antigen is known for these receptors. Libraries were made from TCR beta cDNA, and they carried unique molecular identifiers. TCRdb reanalysed the PCR reads using MiXCR and keeps one entry per CDR3 protein. The sample shows roughly 620,000 distinct CDR3 sequences, around 44% of them seen only once. The specimen was blood. The receptor set was obtained from a girl between 10 and 17 years old with multiple sclerosis.

This chain joins TRBV4-1 and TRBJ1-4; no clear D. V was pared by 0 bases and J by 4 bases, with 6 bases between. The germline V gene encodes CDR1 MGHRA and CDR2 YSYEKL. The CDR3 is made up of 14 amino acids. The CDR3 DNA is TGCGCCAGCAGCCAAGATGTCTTTAATGAAAAACTGTTTTTT. It codes for CASSQDVFNEKLFF.

J is TRBJ1-1 and V is TRBV3-1; D ambiguous. The V gene lost 1 base and the J gene lost 6 bases, with 15 bases spanning the gap. There are 15 residues in the CDR3. Germline CDR1 reads LGHDT; CDR2 reads YNNKEL (reference sequence). The CDR3 loop reads CASSQGYLGRPEAFF. In nucleotides, the CDR3 is TGTGCCAGCAGCCAAGGATATCTGGGTCGGCCTGAAGCTTTCTTT.

The chain joins TRBV10-3 to TRBJ2-1, with a tentative D call TRBD1 (6 bases). Germline-derived CDR1 and CDR2 are ENHRY and SYGVKD. The CDR3 totals 16 residues. V lost 2 bases, J lost 10 bases, and 21 bases lay in between. The CDR3 region has the DNA TGTGCCATCAGTGAGGGAAACAGGGACGGGCTCGGGGAGCAGTTCTTC. Encoded protein: CAISEGNRDGLGEQFF.

The rearrangement links TRBV12-3 or TRBV12-4 to TRBJ1-1, with D perhaps TRBD1 (5 bases). V lost 6 bases and J lost 2, with 16 bases in between. CDR3 size: 15 residues. CDR3 bases: TGTGCCAGCAGAATGGGGAGGGGCCCAAACACTGAAGCTTTCTTT. Protein product: CASRMGRGPNTEAFF.

The table lists this clonotype with a count of one. A much larger clone is a single base away; this may be a read error. The genes are TRBV7-3 and TRBJ2-3; D not resolved. Germline V gene lookup returns CDR1 SGHTA and CDR2 FQGTGA. The CDR3 is made up of 13 amino acids. CDR3 loop: CAGSLGARDTQYF. In DNA, the CDR3 is TGTGCCGGCAGCTTAGGCGCGCGAGATACGCAGTATTTT.

The chain's CDR3 is CASSLERADTEAFF. CDR3 sequence (DNA): TGCGCCAGCAGCTTGGAAAGGGCTGACACTGAAGCTTTCTTT. V usage is TRBV5-1 and J usage is TRBJ1-1; no reliable D call. The CDR3 consists of 14 residues. Trimming cost V 0 bases and J 3 bases, with 9 bases left between them. The germline CDR1 and CDR2 sequences are SGHRS and YFSETQ.

This clonotype was observed a few times. V is TRBV29-1 and J is TRBJ2-7, with D tentatively TRBD1 (6 bases). In germline, CDR1 is SQVTM, CDR2 ANQGSEA. The CDR3 length is 13 residues. Deletions cut 7 bases from V and 1 base from J, with 14 bases between. CDR3 nucleotides: TGCAGCGCGACCGCCCAGGGGTCCTACGAGCAGTACTTC. It yields the protein CSATAQGSYEQYF.

The chain recombines TRBV7-2 with TRBJ1-2, with 7 bases matching TRBD1. V lost 4 bases, J lost 6 bases, and 5 bases stayed unmatched. CDR3 length equals 13 residues. Germline V lookup: CDR1 SGHTA, CDR2 FQGNSA. CDR3 coding DNA: TGTGCCAGCAGCTCACAAACAGGGGATGGCTACACCTTC. It is translated as CASSSQTGDGYTF.

This chain connects TRBV5-1 to TRBJ1-1, with 7 nucleotides matching TRBD1. After removal of 7 bases from V and 1 base from J, the junction contained 10 bases not matched to a gene. This CDR3 spans 15 amino acids. Germline V gene data show CDR1 as SGHRS and CDR2 as YFSETQ. This CDR3 reads CASRSLTGRNTEAFF. DNA for the CDR3: TGCGCCAGCCGTTCCTTGACAGGGAGGAACACTGAAGCTTTCTTT.

This clonotype was seen a single time. The CDR3 DNA reads TGTGCCACTGGAAGTTACGGGGGAGATACGCAGTATTTT. This encodes CATGSYGGDTQYF. The chain uses TRBV10-3 and TRBJ2-3; a weak D match, TRBD2 (6 bases). Germline lookup yields CDR1 ENHRY and CDR2 SYGVKD. V dropped 10 bases and J dropped 5 bases, with 16 bases sitting between them. CDR3 length: 13 residues.

This chain joins TRBV5-1 and TRBJ2-4; D is possibly TRBD1 or TRBD2 (5 bases each). The assigned J gene may be wrong: the sequence end matches TRBJ2-7 better. CDR3 size: 15 residues. Germline V CDR1 and CDR2: SGHRS, YFSETQ. CDR3 DNA: TGCGCCAGCAGCTTGGCCCTGGGACGGGGTTACGAGCAGTACTTC. Its translation is CASSLALGRGYEQYF.

The gene calls are TRBV10-3 and TRBJ1-5; 8 bases fit TRBD1. Trimming removed 1 base from V and 1 base from J; junction bases left unmatched: 6. Germline V gene lookup returns CDR1 ENHRY and CDR2 SYGVKD. The CDR3 contains 17 residues. As DNA, the CDR3 is TGTGCCATCAGTGAGTTGGACAGGGCCGTGAGCAATCAGCCCCAGCATTTT. It yields the protein CAISELDRAVSNQPQHF.

The V gene is TRBV5-1, the J gene TRBJ1-2, with D unresolved. The germline V gene has CDR1 SGHRS and CDR2 YFSETQ. V was trimmed by 2 bases and J by 2 bases, leaving 13 bases between them. The CDR3 contains 15 residues. The CDR3 region has the DNA TGCGCCAGCAGCTTCCGTTATCAAGCCAACTATGGCTACACCTTC. It codes for CASSFRYQANYGYTF.

This rearrangement joins TRBV5-6 to TRBJ1-1; D uncertain. There are 12 residues in the CDR3. Germline CDR1 and CDR2: SGHDT and YYEEEE. Trimming shortened V by 0 bases and J by 10 bases, and 10 bases separated the two germline ends. The CDR3 DNA sequence: TGTGCCAGCAGCTTGGGTTACAGCGGAGCTTTCTTT. It translates to CASSLGYSGAFF.

This clonotype was picked up a small number of times. V is TRBV29-1 and J is TRBJ2-1; TRBD2 might be the D (5 bases). CDR1 is SQVTM and CDR2 is ANQGSEA in the germline V gene. This CDR3 has 11 amino acids. V was trimmed by 6 bases and J by 9 bases, leaving 12 bases between them. The CDR3 protein is CSVGIRGEQFF. The CDR3 DNA reads as TGCAGCGTCGGGATTCGGGGTGAGCAGTTCTTC.

This clonotype turned up a few times. The rearrangement uses TRBV29-1 and TRBJ2-7; D call uncertain. With the DNA end fitting TRBJ2-5 better, the J assignment may be wrong. Germline CDR1 SQVTM, CDR2 ANQGSEA. The CDR3 loop spans 10 amino acids. The CDR3 spells CSVEDETQYF. The CDR3 region has the DNA TGCAGCGTTGAGGATGAGACCCAGTACTTC.

This clonotype appeared a few times. The V and J genes are TRBV7-2 and TRBJ2-1; no clear D. V was clipped by 4 bases and J by 6 bases, with 10 bases between them. Germline V lookup: CDR1 SGHTA, CDR2 FQGNSA. The CDR3 consists of 13 residues. The CDR3 DNA reads as TGTGCCAGCAGCTACGGCCAACGCAATGAGCAGTTCTTC. Its translation is CASSYGQRNEQFF.

The genes are TRBV21-1 and TRBJ2-2; the table's D gene call, TRBD2, was not cross checked with the DNA. TRBV21-1 is flagged as a pseudogene. This CDR3 is built from 16 residues. The CDR3 bases are TGTGCCAGCAGCCGACTAGCGGGTACGAACACCGGGGAGCTGTTTTTT. This gives the protein CASSRLAGTNTGELFF.

The J gene is TRBJ1-6, the V gene TRBV12-3 or TRBV12-4, with 10 bases identical to TRBD1. J lost 9 bases, V lost 3 bases, and 5 bases had no gene match. This CDR3 region has 15 residues. CDR3 in DNA: TGTGCCAGCAGTTTTAGCTGGGACAGGGGTTCACCCCTCCACTTT. This gives the protein CASSFSWDRGSPLHF.

This clonotype was detected only a few times. The genes are TRBV29-1 and TRBJ2-3; D unresolved. The V gene's germline CDR1 is SQVTM and CDR2 ANQGSEA. This CDR3 has 12 amino acids. The V gene lost 0 bases and the J gene lost 4 bases, with 5 bases spanning the gap. The CDR3 DNA reads as TGCAGCGTTGAAGATTCGCCAGATACGCAGTATTTT. It yields the protein CSVEDSPDTQYF.

The count of this clonotype is one. V and J are TRBV29-1 and TRBJ2-3; D is undetermined. V dropped 6 bases and J dropped 4 bases, with 8 bases sitting between them. This CDR3 spans 11 amino acids. Germline V lookup: CDR1 SQVTM, CDR2 ANQGSEA. This CDR3 reads CSVSKADTQYF. In nucleotides, the CDR3 is TGCAGCGTATCCAAAGCAGATACGCAGTATTTT.

CDR3 DNA sequence: TGTGCCAGCAGCTTAGCGTCACAGGTCTCCTACGAGCAGTACTTC. Translation: CASSLASQVSYEQYF. This chain connects TRBV7-6 to TRBJ2-7; D is perhaps TRBD1 (5 bases). The CDR3 length is 15 residues. The germline V gene has CDR1 SGHVS and CDR2 FNYEAQ. V was clipped by 0 bases and J by 0 bases, with 9 bases between them. Full variable domain (rest looked up from reference TRBV7-6 and TRBJ2-7): GAGVSQSPRYKVTKRGQDVALRCDPISGHVSLYWYRQALGQGPEFLTYFNYEAQQDKSGLPNDRFSAERPEGSISTLTIQRTEQRDSAMYRCASSLASQVSYEQYFGPGTRLTVT.

The gene calls are TRBV7-8 and TRBJ2-3; 14 bases agree with TRBD2. The CDR3 totals 18 residues. J lost 3 bases, V lost 1 base, and 6 bases had no gene match. CDR1 and CDR2 (germline): SGHVS, FQNEAQ. The CDR3 is CASSLVGTSGRGTDTQYF. DNA for the CDR3: TGTGCCAGCAGCTTAGTAGGGACTAGCGGGAGAGGGACAGATACGCAGTATTTT. Drawing the rest from reference TRBV7-8 and TRBJ2-3, the complete variable domain is GAGVSQSPRYKVAKRGQDVALRCDPISGHVSLFWYQQALGQGPEFLTYFQNEAQLDKSGLPSDRFFAERPEGSVSTLKIQRTQQEDSAVYLCASSLVGTSGRGTDTQYFGPGTRLTVL.

This clonotype has just a few counts. The chain combines TRBV5-1 with TRBJ2-1; 8 nucleotides agree with TRBD2. There are 13 residues in the CDR3. CDR1 and CDR2 (germline): SGHRS, YFSETQ. Unmatched junction bases numbered 4, after V lost 2 bases and J lost 9 bases. Here the CDR3 reads CASSLAGDGEQFF. CDR3 nucleotide sequence: TGCGCCAGCAGCTTAGCGGGAGACGGTGAGCAGTTCTTC.

The chain has TRBV12-3 or TRBV12-4 and TRBJ2-3; 13 positions agree with TRBD2. V shed 6 bases and J 1 base; nucleotides not matched to a gene: 10. CDR3 size: 18 residues. For the CDR3, the DNA is TGTGCCAGCAGATCCTACCCCGGGACTAGCGGGGGCACAGATACGCAGTATTTT. Its protein is CASRSYPGTSGGTDTQYF.

The CDR3 DNA follows: TGCGCCAGCAGCCGACCAGGGGGTAGGGACACTGAAGCTTTCTTT. Residues: CASSRPGGRDTEAFF. J is TRBJ1-1 and V is TRBV4-1, with 7 bases aligning to TRBD1. The length of the CDR3 is 15 residues. Losses at the gene ends were 4 bases for V and 3 bases for J; bases not matched to a gene: 8. The germline V gene has CDR1 MGHRA and CDR2 YSYEKL.